One sample yielded the 2 T cell receptor beta chains listed below, sequenced in a study of blood T cell repertoires in COVID-19. Profiling relied on immunoSEQ multiplex PCR, and the TCRdb table lists in-frame clones only, not all of them. The table shows more than 70,000 clones, with 70% to 90% occurring only once. Sequenced: peripheral blood. The receptors stem from a woman of 80 years or more with active or convalescent COVID-19.

V and J are TRBV5-1 and TRBJ2-7; 8 nucleotides line up with TRBD2. V was pared by 4 bases and J by 5 bases, with 14 bases of the junction left unmatched. Germline CDR1 SGHRS, CDR2 YFSETQ. This CDR3 has 16 amino acids. The CDR3, as DNA: TGCGCCAGCAGCCACGCCCCAGCGGGAGAAACGGACGAGCAGTACTTC. It specifies CASSHAPAGETDEQYF.

The gene calls are TRBV2 and TRBJ2-7; D call uncertain. Germline-derived CDR1 and CDR2 are SNHLY and FYNNEI. V was shortened by 4 bases and J by 6 bases, with 4 bases between the two germline ends. The CDR3 contains 10 residues. In DNA form, the CDR3 reads TGTGCCAGCAGTGTCGTCGAGCAGTACTTC. Its translation: CASSVVEQYF.